The 16 T cell receptor beta chains reported below all come from one sample, sequenced in a study of blood T cell repertoires in COVID-19. Repertoires were generated with immunoSEQ multiplex PCR, while TCRdb's copy carries only in-frame clones and drops some. The repertoire holds 250,000 to 350,000 clones, with roughly 89% as singletons. Material: PBMCs or T cells enriched from blood (not recorded which). The receptors derive from a woman in her forties who had recovered from COVID-19.

V usage is TRBV30 and J usage is TRBJ2-2; D remains unclear. CDR3 length: 15 residues. Germline CDR1 and CDR2: GTSNPN and SVGIG (reference sequence). V lost 4 bases and J 1 base, leaving 13 bases between the germline ends. This CDR3 is CAWKAEMGNTGELFF. As DNA, the CDR3 is TGTGCCTGGAAGGCGGAAATGGGGAACACCGGGGAGCTGTTTTTT.

CDR3 coding DNA: TGTGCCAGCAGCTTAGCCCCCGGACGGATGGGAGAGGCGTACTTC. Residues: CASSLAPGRMGEAYF. This sequence joins TRBV7-9 and TRBJ2-7, with a tentative D call TRBD2 (5 bases). CDR3 length: 15 residues. Germline V gene lookup returns CDR1 SEHNR and CDR2 FQNEAQ (reference sequence). V was shortened by 0 bases and J by 12 bases, with 21 bases between the two germline ends.

The CDR3 loop is CASSKKRGSYNEQFF. The CDR3 DNA reads TGTGCCAGCAGCAAGAAGCGGGGGAGTTACAATGAGCAGTTCTTC. The V and J genes are TRBV7-3 and TRBJ2-1, with 8 bases lining up with TRBD2. The ends lost 5 bases at V and 4 bases at J; junction bases unmatched: 7. The germline V gene encodes CDR1 SGHTA and CDR2 FQGTGA. The CDR3 runs to 15 residues.

The table lists this clone with a few counts. The CDR3 nucleotides are TGTGCCAGCAGCCAAGAAGGGACTAGCGGAGCACAAGAGACCCAGTACTTC. Amino acids: CASSQEGTSGAQETQYF. The chain couples TRBV4-2 to TRBJ2-5; 11 bases map to TRBD2. CDR1 is LGHNA, CDR2 YNFKEQ, per germline. CDR3 length equals 17 residues. V shed 0 bases, J shed 2 bases, and the junction held 5 bases outside the gene matches.

V is TRBV5-4 and J is TRBJ2-5; 10 positions agree with TRBD2. Germline CDR1 and CDR2: SGHNT and YYREEE (reference sequence). The CDR3 is 14 residues long. The V and J ends lost 3 bases and 5 bases, in that order; junction bases with no gene match: 4. In DNA, the CDR3 is TGTGCCAGCAGCTCTCTAGCGGGAGCTGAGACCCAGTACTTC. Protein sequence: CASSSLAGAETQYF.

This clone appeared many times. V and J are TRBV5-4 and TRBJ2-2; a possible D gene is TRBD2 (5 bases). The germline CDR1 and CDR2 sequences are SGHNT and YYREEE (reference sequence). Trimming took off 0 bases at V and 3 bases at J, with 9 bases between the two ends. The CDR3 covers 15 residues. The CDR3 is CASSLDPRDTGELFF. CDR3 in DNA: TGTGCCAGCAGCTTGGACCCGCGGGACACCGGGGAGCTGTTTTTT.

This clone appeared a single time. The chain has TRBV20-1 and TRBJ2-1; TRBD2 matches 9 bases. This CDR3 has 15 amino acids. V was clipped by 3 bases and J by 2 bases; unmatched bases: 5. Germline-derived CDR1 and CDR2 are DFQATT and SNEGSKA (reference sequence). The CDR3 nucleotides read TGCAGTGCTAGTAGCGGGAGCGGCACCTACAATGAGCAGTTCTTC. Its protein product is CSASSGSGTYNEQFF.

The chain combines TRBV28 with TRBJ1-6; TRBD1 matches 9 bases. CDR1 MDHEN and CDR2 SYDVKM come from the germline V gene. This CDR3 region has 15 residues. V gave up 3 bases and J gave up 8 bases; unmatched junction bases: 5. CDR3 nucleotide sequence: TGTGCCAGCAGTTTGGCGGGACAGGGTTATTCACCCCTCCACTTT. Residues: CASSLAGQGYSPLHF.

In its sample, this clone was seen many times. The V call is TRBV29-1, the J call TRBJ1-1; TRBD1 might be the D (6 bases). V lost 2 bases, J lost 3 bases, and 10 bases lay in between. Per germline, CDR1 SQVTM and CDR2 ANQGSEA. This CDR3 has 13 residues. This CDR3 reads CSVETGMDTEAFF. The CDR3 coding sequence is TGCAGCGTTGAAACAGGGATGGACACTGAAGCTTTCTTT.

This clone came up many times. The CDR3 DNA reads TGTGCCAGTACCGGGGGGCAGGGCGGCAGCGAGCAGTACTTC. It translates to CASTGGQGGSEQYF. The chain links TRBV19 to TRBJ2-7, with TRBD2 as a possible D gene (7 bases). Germline V gene lookup returns CDR1 LNHDA and CDR2 SQIVND (reference sequence). V shed 7 bases and J shed 6 bases, with 19 bases lying between them. The CDR3 is 14 amino acids. Complete variable domain (other parts from reference TRBV19 and TRBJ2-7): DGGITQSPKYLFRKEGQNVTLSCEQNLNHDAMYWYRQDPGQGLRLIYYSQIVNDFQKGDIAEGYSVSREKKESFPLTVTSAQKNPTAFYLCASTGGQGGSEQYFGPGTRLTVT.

The gene calls are TRBV11-2 and TRBJ2-5; D is uncertain. V lost 1 base and J lost 2, with 5 bases in between. The germline CDR1 and CDR2 sequences are SGHAT and FQNNGV. CDR3 length equals 13 residues. For the CDR3, the DNA is TGTGCCAGCAGCTTAGTTCCTCAAGAGACCCAGTACTTC. Protein sequence: CASSLVPQETQYF.

V is TRBV28 and J is TRBJ2-2; 7 bases are shared with TRBD1. The V gene's germline CDR1 is MDHEN and CDR2 SYDVKM. With 8 bases clipped from V and 1 base from J, the junction kept 7 bases outside the gene matches. The CDR3 runs to 15 residues. The CDR3 DNA follows: TGTGCCAGCCATCTGACAGGGATGAACACCGGGGAGCTGTTTTTT. This codes for CASHLTGMNTGELFF.

The chain carries TRBV5-1 and TRBJ2-3; 13 nucleotides agree with TRBD2. The CDR3 covers 16 residues. The V and J ends lost 4 bases and 5 bases, in that order; junction bases with no gene match: 7. The germline V gene has CDR1 SGHRS and CDR2 YFSETQ. The CDR3: CASSPVTSGRLDTQYF. The CDR3 DNA is TGCGCCAGCAGCCCGGTGACTAGCGGGAGGTTAGATACGCAGTATTTT. Complete variable domain (other parts from reference TRBV5-1 and TRBJ2-3): KAGVTQTPRYLIKTRGQQVTLSCSPISGHRSVSWYQQTPGQGLQFLFEYFSETQRNKGNFPGRFSGRQFSNSRSEMNVSTLELGDSALYLCASSPVTSGRLDTQYFGPGTRLTVL.

CDR3 protein: CASSQLTSGTNNEQFF. The CDR3 DNA follows: TGTGCCAGCAGCCAACTCACTAGCGGGACAAACAATGAGCAGTTCTTC. The chain employs TRBV4-2 and TRBJ2-1; 10 bases line up with TRBD2. Trimming took 2 bases from V and 5 from J; bases not matched to a gene: 6. CDR3 length: 16 amino acids. Per germline, CDR1 LGHNA and CDR2 YNFKEQ.

The V and J genes are TRBV4-3 and TRBJ2-2; no clear D. The germline V and J ends were trimmed by 3 bases and 8 bases, with 19 bases remaining between them. Germline-derived CDR1 and CDR2 are LGHNA and YSLEER. CDR3 length: 16 residues. CDR3 nucleotide sequence: TGCGCCAGCAGCCAGTCGCTAGAGACCACCGAGGGGGAGCTGTTTTTT. Its translation is CASSQSLETTEGELFF.

The chain couples TRBV15 to TRBJ2-5; D possibly corresponds to TRBD1 (5 bases). The CDR3 length is 15 residues. Germline V gene data show CDR1 as LNHNV and CDR2 as YYDKDF (reference sequence). V lost 1 base, J lost 2 bases, and 11 bases lay in between. The CDR3 DNA follows: TGTGCCACCAGCAGAGGTGGGGCCCAACAAGAGACCCAGTACTTC. Translated, it gives CATSRGGAQQETQYF.